One T cell receptor (beta chain) is described in this entry. The data stem from a study of blood T cell repertoires in COVID-19. Study overall: COVID-19 samples collected from the United States, Italy and Spain covered acute and convalescent phases. Sources were T cells, B-cell-depleted T cells, or PBMCs; the material itself was cDNA or gDNA.

Original handling: For nucleated cells, counts were estimated from reference gene primer amplification. The protocol was immunoSEQ multiplex PCR, while the TCRdb copy is restricted to in-frame clones and leaves out a portion. V, J and clone size are those of that table, while D and trimming were read from the DNA. The profile shows about 160,000 clones, roughly 84% of them singletons. This clonotype was obtained from a woman of 80 years or more with active or convalescent COVID-19. Material for sequencing was peripheral blood.

The CDR3 sequence is CATSDRTSGRTQETQYF. CDR3 bases: TGTGCCACCAGTGATCGTACTAGCGGGAGGACCCAAGAGACCCAGTACTTC. The V and J genes are TRBV24-1 and TRBJ2-5, with TRBD2 matching over 12 bases. The CDR3 consists of 17 residues. Germline V CDR1 and CDR2: KGHDR, SFDVKD. The J segment lost 1 base and the V segment lost 3 bases, leaving 5 bases of the junction unmatched.